This T cell receptor (beta chain) was profiled in a study of T cells in women clearing cervical HPV infection. The CDR3 totals 14 residues. Trimming removed 6 bases from V and 9 bases from J; junction bases left unmatched: 8. CDR1 SNHLY and CDR2 FYNNEI come from the germline V gene. TCRdb keeps only in-frame clones here, not all; method: immunoSEQ multiplex PCR. The sample has roughly 21,000 clones, and its top ten clones hold approximately 6%. Comments on this clone: The read gets to within 3 residues of the CDR3 end, and the germline J gene fills in the rest.

Each participant carried one incident cervical HPV16 infection only. Sequencing was performed on blood buffy coat. The chain joins TRBV2 to TRBJ1-6; 7 bases are shared with TRBD1. This TCR came from a woman aged 18-70 years with a cervical HPV16 infection that either progressed to CIN3+ or cleared (not recorded which). CDR3 bases read: TGTGCCAGCAGCGTCCGACAGGGAGGTTCACCC. Translated: CASSVRQGGSP. The CDR3, in full, reads CASSVRQGGSPLHF. The full variable domain, its missing parts supplied by reference TRBV2 and TRBJ1-6, is EPEVTQTPSHQVTQMGQEVILRCVPISNHLYFYWYRQILGQKVEFLVSFYNNEISEKSEIFDDQFSVERPDGSNFTLKIRSTKLEDSAMYFCASSVRQGGSPLHFGNGTRLTVT.